This T cell receptor (beta chain) was found in a study of T cell repertoires in cytomegalovirus infection. Study observations and caveats: Dominating the ex vivo response were HLA-C-restricted CMV-specific TCR beta clonotypes.

Worth noting for this clonotype: What it binds is not known. One junction end does not reproduce the germline sequence, and a read error may be involved.

The CDR3 length is 14 residues. Germline CDR1 reads SEHNR; CDR2 reads FQNEAQ (reference sequence). MiXCR, run by TCRdb on the reads, gives a single entry per CDR3 protein. The data contain roughly 500,000 distinct CDR3 sequences, approximately 15% of them singletons. The sample consisted of CD8+ T cells from PBMCs. The rearrangement joins TRBV7-9 to TRBJ1-2; D is unclear. This TCR was sampled from a human donor in good health (CMV status not recorded). Some clones in this sample may be carry-over from other donors' samples. The CDR3 loop is CASRLGRANYGYTF. CDR3 coding DNA: TGTGCCAGCAGATTAGGAAGGGCCAACTATGGCTACACCTTC. The entire variable domain, with the rest obtained from reference TRBV7-9 and TRBJ1-2, is as follows: DTGVSQNPRHKITKRGQNVTFRCDPISEHNRLYWYRQTLGQGPEFLTYFQNEAQLEKSRLLSDRFSAERPKGSFSTLEIQRTEQGDSAMYLCASRLGRANYGYTFGSGTRLTVV.